Described below is a single T cell receptor beta chain sequence and its context. Its cognate antigen has yet to be identified. Per-nucleotide qualities are absent, and no much larger clonotype sits a single base away. This record comes from a study of post-analysis software for immune sequencing data (dated by TCRdb to between 2014 and 2017). With respect to the entire study: Recorded disease courses included relapsing-remitting, secondary progressive and progressive-relapsing multiple sclerosis, with some patients lacking subtype annotation. A subset of samples was prepared in parallel using single-end sample barcoding, then pooled and co-amplified after Illumina adapter ligation. The multiple sclerosis patient repertoires were compared with some twelve previously published healthy control repertoires from donors aged roughly 6 to 27 years.

Broad study findings and their caveats: The control group was slightly older than the multiple sclerosis patient group. Compared with controls, multiple sclerosis patients had significantly lower normalized Chao1 diversity, a finding suggesting substantial peripheral T-cell clonal expansion. Direct clustering with F measure revealed strong co-clustering of samples prepared in the same batch, which led to a batch-effect correction. Significantly higher frequencies in patients than in controls were found for roughly 5 TRBV segments, including TRBV5-6, TRBV5-1 and TRBV20-1.

Library prep was done by PCR. Instrument on record: Illumina HiSeq 2500. To reduce PCR and sequencing biases, unique molecular identifiers were incorporated into the TCR beta cDNA libraries. Some 500,000 cDNA molecules were obtained for every 1 to 10 million input T cells, so each molecule roughly corresponded to one T cell. The patient libraries were prepared and sequenced using the same protocol as the earlier healthy control dataset. Within a given batch, samples were prepared together, multiplexed and sequenced on the same HiSeq lane. The original pipeline was this. MIGEC was used to process the raw barcoded reads, and molecular identifier groups with only a single read were discarded before consensus assembly and CDR3 extraction. Clonotype tables were post-analysed with VDJtools, normalizing diversity by down-sampling all datasets to the smallest sample size. In repertoire overlap clustering, CDR3 amino acid sequences, but not nucleotide sequences, were matched to correct batch-related cross-sample contamination. The public reads were quality trimmed at Q25 with fastp and then assembled into clones with MiXCR by TCRdb, keeping productive beta chains. Each entry is one CDR3 protein sequence, shown with its most common DNA and genes. TCRdb's processing, not the study's, gives the V and J calls here. The sample table contains roughly 540,000 distinct CDR3 sequences; only one count was recorded for around a third of them. The ten biggest clones cover roughly 6% of the sample.

The germline V gene yields MNHEY for CDR1 and SVGAGI for CDR2. The CDR3 holds 18 amino acids from the cysteine to the phenylalanine. The only DNA kept is the CDR3, 54 bases in frame from the first base. The germline V end is reduced by 4 bases and the J end by 0 bases; junction bases left unmatched: 7. To demonstrate the VDJtools post-analysis software, TCR beta repertoires were profiled from the peripheral blood of more than 10 young patients with multiple sclerosis. The multiple sclerosis patients were children and adolescents ranging in age from roughly 6 to 15 years. This receptor was identified in a girl aged 2-17 years with multiple sclerosis. Sequencing was carried out using blood. The chain couples TRBV6-5 to TRBJ2-6; TRBD1 lines up with 9 middle nucleotides. At the DNA level, the sequence is TGTGCCAGCAGTTGGAAAGGGACAGGGCCCTCTGGGGCCAACGTCCTGACTTTC. Translated, it gives CASSWKGTGPSGANVLTF.